This T cell receptor beta chain stems from a study of shared clonotypes between healthy human individuals. Whole-study findings and limits: Across subsets, estimated richness was generally greater for naive than for memory populations. Non-shared clonotypes had lower generation probabilities than clonotypes shared by all four sorted-subset donors.

Trimming left V 4 bases short and J 2 bases short, with 15 bases between. The CDR3 consists of 16 residues. Per the germline V gene, CDR1 is SGHAT and CDR2 is FQNNGV. A CD45RA+ naive subset and a CD45RA-negative memory subset were split from CD4+ cells. In the authors' workflow: With immunoSEQ giving junction-only sequences and no quality scores, filtering differed. Generated by immunoSEQ multiplex PCR, the TCRdb table keeps only in-frame clones and is missing some. Clonal size and the V and J genes are those of that table, whereas D and trimming came from the DNA. The data show approximately 1.4 million clones, 98% seen once. As regards this clone: Its antigen is not identified.

This chain joins TRBV11-2 and TRBJ2-1; D is possibly TRBD2 (6 bases). The TCR was taken from a man aged 30 to 39 in good health. Input material: naive CD4+ T cells sorted from blood. As for subset: CD45RA+ positively selected. The CDR3 is CASSSVRRAPYNEQFF. The CDR3 region has the DNA TGTGCCAGCAGCTCAGTACGGAGGGCTCCCTACAATGAGCAGTTCTTC. The full variable domain, rest sourced from reference TRBV11-2 and TRBJ2-1, is EAGVAQSPRYKIIEKRQSVAFWCNPISGHATLYWYQQILGQGPKLLIQFQNNGVVDDSQLPKDRFSAERLKGVDSTLKIQPAKLEDSAVYLCASSSVRRAPYNEQFFGPGTRLTVL.